This T cell receptor beta chain was documented in a study of cytomegalovirus exposure and HLA in healthy donors. V was clipped by 1 base and J by 11 bases; unmatched bases: 10. Germline CDR1 and CDR2: SNHLY and FYNNEI. This CDR3 contains 17 residues. Every donor was a healthy person donating bone marrow. With 60 Vbeta and 13 Jbeta primers, the PCR was carried out. Sequencing was performed with immunoSEQ multiplex PCR; in TCRdb, only in-frame clones are kept and a portion is missing. The profile shows some 110,000 clones, roughly 74% of them singletons. This TCR was sampled from a woman aged 45-59 years in good health and CMV-seropositive. The sample consisted of PBMCs. The rearrangement uses TRBV2 and TRBJ2-3; 15 bases align to TRBD2. The CDR3 region is CASSEGGLAGGQRGQYF. The CDR3 DNA reads TGTGCCAGCAGTGAAGGGGGACTAGCGGGGGGCCAGCGGGGGCAGTATTTT.